This T cell receptor (beta chain) was captured by sequencing in a study of T-cell memory formation after mild COVID-19. About the study: There were largely donor-specific TCR clusters.

TCRdb used MiXCR to reprocess the 5' RACE reads, holding one entry per CDR3 protein. This sample has 550,000 to 600,000 distinct CDR3 sequences, with roughly 22% found just once. CDR3 length: 14 residues. Germline V gene data show CDR1 as LNHDA and CDR2 as SQIVND (reference sequence). V was shortened by 2 bases and J by 5 bases, with 7 bases between the two germline ends. The TCR was taken from an adult woman who had mild COVID-19 (a few samples of this study predate the infection). Cell type and time point are not known. The sequencing sample was made of PBMCs or a T cell subset sorted from them (not recorded which). This sequence joins TRBV19 and TRBJ1-6, with D unclear. Written as DNA, the CDR3 is TGTGCCAGTAGTATAACGGTAGATAATTCACCCCTCCACTTT. This codes for CASSITVDNSPLHF.